A selection of T cell receptor beta chains follows, all from one sample in a study of control samples from healthy donors and cancer patients. Some clones are missing from TCRdb's copy, which holds only in-frame ones; the method was immunoSEQ multiplex PCR. In the table there are about 82,000 clones, over 90% of which are singletons. The sample was blood. The receptors stem from a woman aged 18-35 years in good health. Both conserved end residues are part of each CDR3. D genes are given only for firm matches. The listing skips clone size in some rows; elsewhere it reads once, few, many or a size class.

v_gene: TRBV4-3
d_gene: NA
abundance: NA
j_gene: TRBJ2-3
CDR3nt: TGCGCCAGCAGCCAAGCAAGTGGGCTAGGAGGACCAGATACGCAGTATTTT
CDR3aa: CASSQASGLGGPDTQYF

v_gene: TRBV28
d_gene: TRBD2
abundance: once
j_gene: TRBJ2-1
CDR3nt: TGTGCCAGCATACTAGCGGGGGCCGTTACCTCCTACAATGAGCAGTTCTTC
CDR3aa: CASILAGAVTSYNEQFF

v_gene: TRBV5-1
d_gene: NA
abundance: NA
j_gene: TRBJ1-1
CDR3nt: TGCGCCAGCAGCACGGACGGGATTGGCGTTGAAGCTTTCTTT
CDR3aa: CASSTDGIGVEAFF

v_gene: TRBV6-2/TRBV6-3
d_gene: NA
abundance: NA
j_gene: TRBJ1-1
CDR3nt: TGTGCCAGCAGTTACCCCCGGGGTAGGGGCACTGAAGCTTTCTTT
CDR3aa: CASSYPRGRGTEAFF

v_gene: TRBV27
d_gene: TRBD1
abundance: NA
j_gene: TRBJ2-7
CDR3nt: TGTGCCAGCAGTCAACTATCAACAGGGGGCGAGCAGTACTTC
CDR3aa: CASSQLSTGGEQYF

v_gene: TRBV5-1
d_gene: NA
abundance: NA
j_gene: TRBJ1-2
CDR3nt: TGCGCCAGCAGCTTGGTTTCCCCCAGTTCTTATGGCTACACCTTC
CDR3aa: CASSLVSPSSYGYTF

v_gene: TRBV27
d_gene: TRBD1
abundance: NA
j_gene: TRBJ1-2
CDR3nt: TGTGCCAGCAGCCTGACAGGGGTTCTCGGCTATGGCTACACCTTC
CDR3aa: CASSLTGVLGYGYTF

v_gene: TRBV5-1
d_gene: NA
abundance: NA
j_gene: TRBJ1-2
CDR3nt: TGCGCCAGCAGCTTGTCCGGGCCCTACTATGGCTACACCTTC
CDR3aa: CASSLSGPYYGYTF

v_gene: TRBV15
d_gene: TRBD2
abundance: NA
j_gene: TRBJ2-1
CDR3nt: TGTGCCACCTGGACCCCACTAGCGGGAGGAGGTGAGCAGTTCTTC
CDR3aa: CATWTPLAGGGEQFF

v_gene: TRBV18
d_gene: NA
abundance: once
j_gene: TRBJ2-3
CDR3nt: TGTGCCAGCTCACCACCTAATCGGAAAGGGGATACGCAGTATTTT
CDR3aa: CASSPPNRKGDTQYF

v_gene: TRBV7-9
d_gene: NA
abundance: NA
j_gene: TRBJ1-6
CDR3nt: TGTGCCAGCAGCTTAGCGATGCAAGGAATAGATAATTCACCCCTCCACTTT
CDR3aa: CASSLAMQGIDNSPLHF

v_gene: TRBV4-2
d_gene: TRBD1
abundance: NA
j_gene: TRBJ1-2
CDR3nt: TGTGCCAGCAGCCAAGGGACAGGGCGCGCTGGCTACACCTTC
CDR3aa: CASSQGTGRAGYTF

v_gene: TRBV28
d_gene: NA
abundance: NA
j_gene: TRBJ1-4
CDR3nt: TGTGCCAGCAGTTTATTAGGGAAGGCTAATGAAAAACTGTTTTTT
CDR3aa: CASSLLGKANEKLFF

v_gene: TRBV25-1
d_gene: NA
abundance: NA
j_gene: TRBJ1-1
CDR3nt: TGTGCCAGCAGTCCCTGGGTGGGGAATCTGGACACTGAAGCTTTCTTT
CDR3aa: CASSPWVGNLDTEAFF

v_gene: TRBV10-2
d_gene: NA
abundance: NA
j_gene: TRBJ2-3
CDR3nt: TGCGCCAGCAGCCAGGGGGGGGCCTCAGGTACGCAGTATTTT
CDR3aa: CASSQGGASGTQYF

v_gene: TRBV3-1/TRBV3-2
d_gene: NA
abundance: NA
j_gene: TRBJ2-3
CDR3nt: TGTGCCAGCACCCGCGGGGTCCTCACAGATACGCAGTATTTT
CDR3aa: CASTRGVLTDTQYF

v_gene: TRBV7-8
d_gene: TRBD1
abundance: NA
j_gene: TRBJ1-2
CDR3nt: TGTGCCAGCAGCACCGGACAGGATAACTATGGCTACACCTTC
CDR3aa: CASSTGQDNYGYTF

v_gene: TRBV5-1
d_gene: NA
abundance: NA
j_gene: TRBJ2-3
CDR3nt: TGCGCCAGCAAATCATACCCGGGAGAGGAGGCAGATACGCAGTATTTT
CDR3aa: CASKSYPGEEADTQYF

v_gene: TRBV19
d_gene: NA
abundance: NA
j_gene: TRBJ2-1
CDR3nt: TGTGCCAGTAGTAAACAGGGATGGAAGTACAATGAGCAGTTCTTC
CDR3aa: CASSKQGWKYNEQFF

v_gene: TRBV6-6
d_gene: NA
abundance: NA
j_gene: TRBJ1-2
CDR3nt: TGTGCCAGCAGTTACTACCCGGACGGATACTATGGCTACACCTTC
CDR3aa: CASSYYPDGYYGYTF

v_gene: TRBV7-9
d_gene: NA
abundance: NA
j_gene: TRBJ2-5
CDR3nt: TGTGCCAGCAGCGCAGCCTTGGGGGGCCTTGAGACCCAGTACTTC
CDR3aa: CASSAALGGLETQYF

v_gene: TRBV28
d_gene: TRBD1
abundance: NA
j_gene: TRBJ2-1
CDR3nt: TGTGCTACACGGGGACGACAGCGAGGACAGGGCAATGAGCAGTTCTTC
CDR3aa: CATRGRQRGQGNEQFF

v_gene: TRBV2
d_gene: TRBD2
abundance: NA
j_gene: TRBJ2-7
CDR3nt: TGTGCCAGCAGTGGCCCTATAGCGGGAGGGATTTCGAGAAGCTCCTACGAGCAGTACTTC
CDR3aa: CASSGPIAGGISRSSYEQYF

v_gene: TRBV6-5
d_gene: TRBD2
abundance: NA
j_gene: TRBJ2-7
CDR3nt: TGTGCCAGCAGTTACTCGGGGAGCGGGGGAACCTACGAGCAGTACTTC
CDR3aa: CASSYSGSGGTYEQYF

v_gene: TRBV11-1
d_gene: TRBD2
abundance: once
j_gene: TRBJ2-1
CDR3nt: TGTGCCAGCACCAATAGCGGGAATGAGCAGTTCTTC
CDR3aa: CASTNSGNEQFF

v_gene: TRBV29-1
d_gene: NA
abundance: once
j_gene: TRBJ2-7
CDR3nt: TGCAGCGTTGGCAGCTACGAGCAGTACTTC
CDR3aa: CSVGSYEQYF

v_gene: TRBV11-2
d_gene: NA
abundance: NA
j_gene: TRBJ1-1
CDR3nt: TGTGCCAGCAGCTTAGGACAGGTTTGGACTGAAGCTTTCTTT
CDR3aa: CASSLGQVWTEAFF

v_gene: TRBV14
d_gene: NA
abundance: NA
j_gene: TRBJ2-7
CDR3nt: TGTGCCAGCAGCCAAGGTTGGGAGCAGTACTTC
CDR3aa: CASSQGWEQYF

v_gene: TRBV4-2
d_gene: NA
abundance: NA
j_gene: TRBJ2-1
CDR3nt: TGTGCCAGCAGGGCTAGCGTAAGCTCCTACAATGAGCAGTTCTTC
CDR3aa: CASRASVSSYNEQFF

v_gene: TRBV9
d_gene: TRBD2
abundance: NA
j_gene: TRBJ2-7
CDR3nt: TGTGCCAGCAGCGTAGGGGCTAGCGGGGGCGGAGGGGTCGAGCAGTACTTC
CDR3aa: CASSVGASGGGGVEQYF

v_gene: TRBV18
d_gene: NA
abundance: NA
j_gene: TRBJ2-1
CDR3nt: TGTGCCAGCTCGCCCTCTTCCCGAGGGGACTTGGGCAATGAGCAGTTCTTC
CDR3aa: CASSPSSRGDLGNEQFF

v_gene: TRBV27
d_gene: TRBD2
abundance: NA
j_gene: TRBJ2-3
CDR3nt: TGTGCCAGCAGGGGCGCGGGAGTCACAGATACGCAGTATTTT
CDR3aa: CASRGAGVTDTQYF

v_gene: TRBV11-3
d_gene: NA
abundance: NA
j_gene: TRBJ2-7
CDR3nt: TGTGCCAGCAGCTTAGGAAGGAGCGAGCAGTACTTC
CDR3aa: CASSLGRSEQYF

v_gene: TRBV14
d_gene: TRBD1
abundance: NA
j_gene: TRBJ1-3
CDR3nt: TGTGCCAGCAGCCAAGCGGGGACAGGGGCCAACACCATATATTTT
CDR3aa: CASSQAGTGANTIYF

v_gene: TRBV7-9
d_gene: TRBD2
abundance: NA
j_gene: TRBJ2-1
CDR3nt: TGTGCCAGCAGCCCCGGGACTAGCGGGGGGGCTGGTTACAATGAGCAGTTCTTC
CDR3aa: CASSPGTSGGAGYNEQFF

v_gene: TRBV3-1/TRBV3-2
d_gene: NA
abundance: few
j_gene: TRBJ1-1
CDR3nt: TGTGCCAGCAGTCGCGGTTCGGGGGGGCCCCTGACCACTGAAGCTTTCTTT
CDR3aa: CASSRGSGGPLTTEAFF

v_gene: TRBV7-6
d_gene: NA
abundance: NA
j_gene: TRBJ1-6
CDR3nt: TGTGCCAGCAGCGATACTACGAAAGAGGGGCTTAATTCACCCCTCCACTTT
CDR3aa: CASSDTTKEGLNSPLHF

v_gene: TRBV19
d_gene: TRBD1
abundance: NA
j_gene: TRBJ2-6
CDR3nt: TGTGCCAGTACTCTTTCCGGGACAGGATTCACCAACGTCCTGACTTTC
CDR3aa: CASTLSGTGFTNVLTF